The table lists the clone carrying this T cell receptor (beta chain) with a few counts. The entry originates in a study of T cells after yellow fever vaccination. Trimming left V 6 bases short and J 6 bases short, with 18 bases between. There are 15 residues in the CDR3. Germline assignment: CDR1 MNHEY and CDR2 SMNVEV (reference sequence). Study outcomes and limitations: The booster saw the reappearance of most primary-vaccination clones (roughly 96% CD4, about 88% CD8).

TCR cDNA was made by 5'RACE template switching, adding a universal primer site and UMIs. TCRdb independently ran MiXCR on the 5' RACE reads; one entry per CDR3 protein. This table has about 52,000 distinct CDR3 sequences, 6.6% appearing once. The chain has TRBV27 and TRBJ1-5; D remains ambiguous. The clonotype comes from a man aged 18-30 years who received the YFV17D yellow fever vaccine. The sequencing here drew on CD8+ T cells not binding an NS4B(214-222) dextramer, sorted from PBMCs, taken more than 40 days after the first yellow fever vaccination. CDR3: CASREDAALGQPQHF. DNA for the CDR3: TGTGCCAGCAGGGAGGACGCGGCCCTAGGTCAGCCCCAGCATTTT.